A selection of T cell receptor beta chains follows, all from one sample in a study of T cells in Graves' hyperthyroidism and ophthalmopathy. TCRdb reanalysed the multiplex PCR reads using MiXCR and keeps one entry per CDR3 protein. The data show 300,000 to 500,000 distinct CDR3 sequences, 15% seen once. The material sequenced was blood. Every receptor here comes from a woman aged 25 to 39 with Graves' hyperthyroidism. The CDR3 runs from the conserved cysteine through the conserved F or W. The D gene is left open where the match is weak. Clone size is shown for a subset of rows, as once, few, many or a class of expanded clone.

.	TRBV3-1	TRBD2	TRBJ2-3	TGTGCCAGCAGCCGAGGACTAGCGGGAGGCCTCTTAGATACGCAGTATTTT	CASSRGLAGGLLDTQYF
.	TRBV29-1	.	TRBJ1-2	TGCAGCGTTGATGAGGGGCGGCTAAACTATGGCTACACCTTC	CSVDEGRLNYGYTF
many	TRBV28	TRBD2	TRBJ2-1	TGTGCCAGCAGTTTTCTGGGCGGGAGGTACAATGAGCAGTTCTTC	CASSFLGGRYNEQFF
few	TRBV27	.	TRBJ2-7	TGTGCCAGCAGTTTATTTTTCCCGGGCGAGCAGTACTTC	CASSLFFPGEQYF
many	TRBV20-1	TRBD2	TRBJ2-5	TGCAGTGCTAGATCCGGGACTAGCGGGAGTGGGTACCAAGAGACCCAGTACTTC	CSARSGTSGSGYQETQYF
few	TRBV4-2	TRBD1	TRBJ1-5	TGTGCCAGCAGCCAAGAGAGGGGGCAGAATCAGCCCCAGCATTTT	CASSQERGQNQPQHF
.	TRBV20-1	TRBD2	TRBJ2-7	TGCAGTGCTAGCCCTAGCGGGAGGGGGGATGAGCAGTACTTC	CSASPSGRGDEQYF
.	TRBV19	.	TRBJ2-1	TGTGCCAGTAGTGCACCAGGGGAGGGGTCCTACAATGAGCAGTTCTTC	CASSAPGEGSYNEQFF
.	TRBV9	.	TRBJ1-1	TGTGCCAGCAGCGTAGGCGCGGAAGAAGCTTTCTTT	CASSVGAEEAFF
few	TRBV2	.	TRBJ2-2	TGTGCCAGCATGGGGGGCTCTAGTGACACCGGGGAGCTGTTTTTT	CASMGGSSDTGELFF
once	TRBV7-3	TRBD1	TRBJ2-3	TGTGCCAGCAGCCCGGACAGGGGTCCTTTTCAAGATACGCAGTATTTT	CASSPDRGPFQDTQYF
many	TRBV6-1	TRBD1	TRBJ2-5	TGTGCCAGCAGTTTTTATTCATGGGACAGACAAGAGACCCAGTACTTC	CASSFYSWDRQETQYF
many	TRBV28	TRBD2	TRBJ2-5	TGTGCCAGCAGCAGCGGGATGGAGACCCAGTACTTC	CASSSGMETQYF
.	TRBV9	TRBD1	TRBJ1-6	TGTACCAGCAGCTCCCCTACCGGGACAGGCGTGTCACCCCTCCACTTT	CTSSSPTGTGVSPLHF